Given below is one T cell receptor (beta chain) in context. The antigen remains unidentified. The data were obtained in a study of radiotherapy plus CTLA-4 blockade in lung cancer. For the study at large: Around 18% of enrolled patients responded objectively, and around 30% had disease control.

Assay: immunoSEQ multiplex PCR; the TCRdb copy retains only in-frame clones and omits some. The sample records about 40,000 clones, roughly 75% being singletons. Study results and caveats: TCR clones of tumor origin grew in blood after radiotherapy plus ipilimumab. Early shifts in blood T cell clones, with interferon-beta, reportedly predicted response best.

The sequenced sample was peripheral blood, obtained from a patient treated with radiotherapy plus ipilimumab. This receptor was identified in a human donor with non-small cell lung cancer who had stable disease on radiotherapy plus ipilimumab.

The CDR3 bases are TGTGCCAGCAGTCTAGGGGGGGGCTCGTACGAGCAGTACTTC. This translates into CASSLGGGSYEQYF. This sequence joins TRBV6-1 and TRBJ2-7, with D perhaps TRBD2 (7 bases). This CDR3 is 14 amino acids long. CDR1 and CDR2 from the germline V gene are MNHNS and SASEGT. The V and J ends lost 5 bases and 4 bases respectively, with 15 bases between them.